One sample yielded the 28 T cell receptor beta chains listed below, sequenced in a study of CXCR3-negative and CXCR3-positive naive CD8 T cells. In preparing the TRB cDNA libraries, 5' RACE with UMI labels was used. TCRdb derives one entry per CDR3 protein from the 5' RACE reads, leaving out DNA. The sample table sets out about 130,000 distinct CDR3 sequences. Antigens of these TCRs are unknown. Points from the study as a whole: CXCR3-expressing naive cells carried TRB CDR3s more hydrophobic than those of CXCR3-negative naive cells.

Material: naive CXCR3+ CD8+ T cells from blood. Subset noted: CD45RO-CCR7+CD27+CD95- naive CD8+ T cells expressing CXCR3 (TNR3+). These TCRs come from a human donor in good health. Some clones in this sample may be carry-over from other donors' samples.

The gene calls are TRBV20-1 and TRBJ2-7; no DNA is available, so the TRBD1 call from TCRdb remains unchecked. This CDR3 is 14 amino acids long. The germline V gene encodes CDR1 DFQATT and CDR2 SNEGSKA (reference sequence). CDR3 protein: CSALGQDPSYEQYF.

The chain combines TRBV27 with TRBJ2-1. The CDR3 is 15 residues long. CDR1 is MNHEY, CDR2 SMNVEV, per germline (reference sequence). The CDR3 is CASSLSFSSYNEQFF.

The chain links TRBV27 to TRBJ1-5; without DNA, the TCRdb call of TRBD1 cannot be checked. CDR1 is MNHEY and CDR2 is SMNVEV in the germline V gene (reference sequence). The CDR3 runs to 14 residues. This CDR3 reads CASSLIGGYQPQHF.

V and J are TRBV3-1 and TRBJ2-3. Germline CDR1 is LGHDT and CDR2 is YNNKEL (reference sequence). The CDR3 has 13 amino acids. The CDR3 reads CASSQDLEDTQYF.

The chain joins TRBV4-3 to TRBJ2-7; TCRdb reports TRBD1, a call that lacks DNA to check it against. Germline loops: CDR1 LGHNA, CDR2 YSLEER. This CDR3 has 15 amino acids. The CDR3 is CASSQDGGGGYEQYF.

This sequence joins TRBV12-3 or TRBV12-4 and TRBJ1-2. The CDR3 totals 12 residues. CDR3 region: CASSGEWGGYTF.

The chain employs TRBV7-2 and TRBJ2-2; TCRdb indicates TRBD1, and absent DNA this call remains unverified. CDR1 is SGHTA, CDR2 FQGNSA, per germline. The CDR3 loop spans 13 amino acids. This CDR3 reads CASSSTGAGELFF. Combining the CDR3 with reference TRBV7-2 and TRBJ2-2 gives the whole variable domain GAGVSQSPSNKVTEKGKDVELRCDPISGHTALYWYRQSLGQGLEFLIYFQGNSAPDKSGLPSDRFSAERTGGSVSTLTIQRTQQEDSAVYLCASSSTGAGELFFGEGSRLTVL.

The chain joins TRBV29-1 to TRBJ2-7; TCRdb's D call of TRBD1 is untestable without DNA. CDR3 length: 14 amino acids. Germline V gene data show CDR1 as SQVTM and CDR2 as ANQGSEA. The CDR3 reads CSVAPYGQGHEQYF.

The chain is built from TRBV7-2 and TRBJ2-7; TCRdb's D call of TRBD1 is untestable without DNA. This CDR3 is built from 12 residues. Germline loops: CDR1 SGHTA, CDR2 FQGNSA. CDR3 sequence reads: CASSHWGDEQYF.

This CDR3 is CASSHRGAYEQYF. V and J are TRBV25-1 and TRBJ2-7; no DNA is available, so the TRBD1 call from TCRdb remains unchecked. This CDR3 has 13 amino acids. The germline V gene encodes CDR1 MGHDK and CDR2 SYGVNS.

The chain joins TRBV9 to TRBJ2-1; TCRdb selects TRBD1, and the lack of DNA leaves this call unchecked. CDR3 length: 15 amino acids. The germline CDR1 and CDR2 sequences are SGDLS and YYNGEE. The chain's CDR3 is CASSASGGAYNEQFF. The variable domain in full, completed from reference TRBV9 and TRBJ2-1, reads DSGVTQTPKHLITATGQRVTLRCSPRSGDLSVYWYQQSLDQGLQFLIQYYNGEERAKGNILERFSAQQFPDLHSELNLSSLELGDSALYFCASSASGGAYNEQFFGPGTRLTVL.

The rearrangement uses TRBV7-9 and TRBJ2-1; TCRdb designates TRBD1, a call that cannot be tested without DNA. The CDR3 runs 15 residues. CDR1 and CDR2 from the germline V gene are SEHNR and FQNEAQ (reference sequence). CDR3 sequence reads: CASSRQGGRFNEQFF.

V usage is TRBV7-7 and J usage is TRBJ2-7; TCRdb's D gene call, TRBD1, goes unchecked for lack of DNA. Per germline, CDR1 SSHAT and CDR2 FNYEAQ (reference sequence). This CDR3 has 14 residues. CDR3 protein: CASSHEQGAGEQYF.

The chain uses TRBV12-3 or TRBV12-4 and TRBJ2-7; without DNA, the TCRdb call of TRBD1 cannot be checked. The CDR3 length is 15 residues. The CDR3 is CASSGKTGEAYEQYF.

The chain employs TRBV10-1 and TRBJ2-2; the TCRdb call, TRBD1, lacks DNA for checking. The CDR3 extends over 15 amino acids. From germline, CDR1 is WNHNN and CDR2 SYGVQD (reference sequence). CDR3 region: CASSGTRLDTGELFF.

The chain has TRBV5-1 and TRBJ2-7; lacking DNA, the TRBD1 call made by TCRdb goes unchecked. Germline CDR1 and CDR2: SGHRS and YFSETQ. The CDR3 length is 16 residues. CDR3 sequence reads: CASSLGGRGEGYEQYF.

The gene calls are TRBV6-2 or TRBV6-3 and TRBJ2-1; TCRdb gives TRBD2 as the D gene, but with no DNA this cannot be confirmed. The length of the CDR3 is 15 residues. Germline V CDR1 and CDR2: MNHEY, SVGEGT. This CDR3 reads CASTLTSIHVGEQFF.

CDR3 protein: CASSLLVGQPQHF. The rearrangement joins TRBV5-1 to TRBJ1-5. The length of the CDR3 is 13 residues. The V gene's germline CDR1 is SGHRS and CDR2 YFSETQ.

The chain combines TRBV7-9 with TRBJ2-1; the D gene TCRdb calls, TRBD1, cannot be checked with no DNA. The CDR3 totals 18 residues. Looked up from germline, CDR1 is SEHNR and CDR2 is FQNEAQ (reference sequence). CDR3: CASSLGSGTGGPYNEQFF. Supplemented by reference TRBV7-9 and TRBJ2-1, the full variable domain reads DTGVSQNPRHKITKRGQNVTFRCDPISEHNRLYWYRQTLGQGPEFLTYFQNEAQLEKSRLLSDRFSAERPKGSFSTLEIQRTEQGDSAMYLCASSLGSGTGGPYNEQFFGPGTRLTVL.

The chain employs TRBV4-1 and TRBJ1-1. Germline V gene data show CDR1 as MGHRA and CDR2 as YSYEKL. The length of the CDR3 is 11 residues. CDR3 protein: CASLSFTEAFF.

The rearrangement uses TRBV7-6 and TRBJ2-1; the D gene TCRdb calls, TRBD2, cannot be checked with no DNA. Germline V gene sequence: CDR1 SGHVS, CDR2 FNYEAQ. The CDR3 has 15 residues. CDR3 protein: CASSTGTSGYNEQFF.

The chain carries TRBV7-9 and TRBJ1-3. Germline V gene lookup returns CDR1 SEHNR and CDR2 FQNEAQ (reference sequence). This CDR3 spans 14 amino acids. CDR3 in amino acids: CASSSPVSGNTIYF.

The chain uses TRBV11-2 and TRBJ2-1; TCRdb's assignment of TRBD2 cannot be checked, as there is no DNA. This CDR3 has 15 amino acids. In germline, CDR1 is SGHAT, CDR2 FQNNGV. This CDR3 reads CASSFGGEIYNEQFF.

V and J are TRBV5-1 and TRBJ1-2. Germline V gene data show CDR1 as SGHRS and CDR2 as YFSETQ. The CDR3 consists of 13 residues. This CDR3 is CASSDFADHGYTF.

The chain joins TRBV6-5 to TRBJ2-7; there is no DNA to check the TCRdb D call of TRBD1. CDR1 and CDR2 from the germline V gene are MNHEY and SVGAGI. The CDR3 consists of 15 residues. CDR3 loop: CASSFSGQDHYEQYF.

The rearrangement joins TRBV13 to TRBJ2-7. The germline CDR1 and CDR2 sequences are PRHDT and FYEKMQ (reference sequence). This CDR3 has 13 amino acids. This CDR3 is CASSLEIGYEQYF. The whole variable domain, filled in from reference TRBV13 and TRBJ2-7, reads AAGVIQSPRHLIKEKRETATLKCYPIPRHDTVYWYQQGPGQDPQFLISFYEKMQSDKGSIPDRFSAQQFSDYHSELNMSSLELGDSALYFCASSLEIGYEQYFGPGTRLTVT.

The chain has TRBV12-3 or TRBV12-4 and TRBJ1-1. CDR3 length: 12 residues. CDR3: CASSLIGTEAFF.

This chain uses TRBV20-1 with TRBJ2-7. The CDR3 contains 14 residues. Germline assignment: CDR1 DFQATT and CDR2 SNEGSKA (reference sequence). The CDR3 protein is CSASSDPKPYEQYF.